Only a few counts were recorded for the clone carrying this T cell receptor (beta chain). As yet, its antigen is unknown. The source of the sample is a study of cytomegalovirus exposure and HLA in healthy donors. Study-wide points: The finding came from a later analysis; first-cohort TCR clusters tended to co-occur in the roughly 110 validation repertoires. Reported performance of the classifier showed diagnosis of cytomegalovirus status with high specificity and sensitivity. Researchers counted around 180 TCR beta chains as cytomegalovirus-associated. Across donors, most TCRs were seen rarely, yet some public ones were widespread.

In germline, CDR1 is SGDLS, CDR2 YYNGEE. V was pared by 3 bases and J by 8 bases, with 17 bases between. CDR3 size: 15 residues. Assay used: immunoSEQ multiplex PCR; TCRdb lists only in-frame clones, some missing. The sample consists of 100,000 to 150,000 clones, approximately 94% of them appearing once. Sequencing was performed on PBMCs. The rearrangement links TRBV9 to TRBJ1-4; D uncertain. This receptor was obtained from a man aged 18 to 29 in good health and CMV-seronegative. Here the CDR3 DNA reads TGTGCCAGCAGCGGTCAGAGGGAAGGGAGGGAAAAACTGTTTTTT. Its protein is CASSGQREGREKLFF. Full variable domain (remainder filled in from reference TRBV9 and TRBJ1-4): DSGVTQTPKHLITATGQRVTLRCSPRSGDLSVYWYQQSLDQGLQFLIQYYNGEERAKGNILERFSAQQFPDLHSELNLSSLELGDSALYFCASSGQREGREKLFFGSGTQLSVL.